This record covers a single T cell receptor (beta chain). The data are from a study of CD8 T cells in Susac syndrome. Reverse transcription of about 0.45 to 1 ug RNA used random hexamers. TCRdb analysed the immunoSEQ multiplex PCR reads with MiXCR anew, one entry per CDR3 protein. This sample has approximately 170,000 distinct CDR3 sequences; roughly 94% occur once, and the top ten carry about 0.086%. Sequencing of TCR beta was undertaken in CD8+ and CD4+ T cells derived from blood. The CD8+ and CD4+ T cells were negatively isolated, with the TEMRA cells enriched by FACS. Sequenced sample: CD4+ T cells from PBMCs. This TCR came from a human donor with multiple sclerosis.

The CDR3 DNA reads as TGTGCCATCAGTGTCCAGGGTACAGATGGCTACACCTTC. It specifies CAISVQGTDGYTF. This chain uses TRBV10-3 with TRBJ1-2, with D possibly matching TRBD1 (5 bases). The CDR3 contains 13 residues. V gave up 4 bases and J gave up 6 bases, with 12 bases separating them. Germline assignment: CDR1 ENHRY and CDR2 SYGVKD.